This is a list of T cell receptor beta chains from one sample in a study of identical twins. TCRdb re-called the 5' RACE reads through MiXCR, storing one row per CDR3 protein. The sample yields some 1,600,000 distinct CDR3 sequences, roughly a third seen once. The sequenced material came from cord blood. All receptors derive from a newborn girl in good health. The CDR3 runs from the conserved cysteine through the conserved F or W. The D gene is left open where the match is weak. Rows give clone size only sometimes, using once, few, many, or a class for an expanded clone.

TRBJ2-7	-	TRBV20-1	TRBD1	CSALSDRAQYEQYF	TGCAGTGCCCTCTCGGACAGGGCCCAATACGAGCAGTACTTC
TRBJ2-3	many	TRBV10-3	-	CAIAGGLHTDTQYF	TGTGCCATCGCTGGCGGACTCCACACAGATACGCAGTATTTT
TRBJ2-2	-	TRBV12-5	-	CASGFNQHPGELFF	TGTGCTAGTGGTTTTAATCAGCATCCCGGGGAGCTGTTTTTT
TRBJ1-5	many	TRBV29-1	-	CSVGGSRNQPQHF	TGCAGCGTTGGTGGCAGCCGCAATCAGCCCCAGCATTTT
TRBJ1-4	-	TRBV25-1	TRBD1	CASSEGTLNRGGKLFF	TGTGCCAGCAGTGAGGGAACACTGAACAGGGGGGGAAAACTGTTTTTT
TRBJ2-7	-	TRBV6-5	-	CASSYSAVASSYEQYF	TGTGCCAGCAGTTACTCGGCGGTGGCTAGCTCCTACGAGCAGTACTTC
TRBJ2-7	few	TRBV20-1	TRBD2	CSARRPGAGGFEQYF	TGCAGTGCTAGACGTCCAGGCGCGGGGGGTTTCGAGCAGTACTTC
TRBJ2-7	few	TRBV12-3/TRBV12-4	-	CASSFAKEQYF	TGTGCCAGCAGTTTCGCGAAAGAGCAGTACTTC
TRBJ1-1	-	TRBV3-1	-	CASSRWTEEAFF	TGTGCCAGCAGCCGGTGGACGGAGGAAGCTTTCTTT
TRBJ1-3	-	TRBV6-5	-	CASSYDTGSGNTIYF	TGTGCCAGCAGTTACGACACAGGGAGTGGAAACACCATATATTTT
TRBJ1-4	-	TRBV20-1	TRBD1	CSASVQGDPKKLFF	TGCAGTGCTAGTGTGCAGGGGGATCCGAAAAAACTGTTTTTT
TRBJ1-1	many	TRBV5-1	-	CASGEGYTEAFF	TGCGCCAGCGGAGAGGGGTACACTGAAGCTTTCTTT
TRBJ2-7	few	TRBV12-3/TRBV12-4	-	CASSYTGWETQYYEQYF	TGTGCCAGCAGCTATACTGGTTGGGAGACTCAATACTACGAGCAGTACTTC
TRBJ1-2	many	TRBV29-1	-	CSVRGLNYGYTF	TGCAGCGTTCGGGGACTTAACTATGGCTACACCTTC
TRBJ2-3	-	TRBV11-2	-	CASSAQGLLSTDTQYF	TGTGCCAGCAGCGCCCAGGGACTTCTTAGCACAGATACGCAGTATTTT
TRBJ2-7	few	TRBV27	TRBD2	CASGLAGGYQQYF	TGTGCCAGCGGCCTAGCGGGGGGCTACCAGCAGTACTTC
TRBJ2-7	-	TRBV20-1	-	CSDLDSLWYEQYF	TGCAGTGACCTGGACAGCCTGTGGTACGAGCAGTACTTC
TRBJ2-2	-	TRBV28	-	CASSDPSPGELFF	TGTGCCAGCAGTGATCCTAGTCCCGGGGAGCTGTTTTTT
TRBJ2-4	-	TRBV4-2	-	CASSQESRNIQYF	TGTGCCAGCAGCCAAGAAAGTAGAAACATTCAGTACTTC
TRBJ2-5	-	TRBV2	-	CASQDPGEETQYF	TGTGCCAGCCAGGACCCGGGGGAAGAGACCCAGTACTTC
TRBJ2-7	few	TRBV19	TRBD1	CASSASRDSSYEQYF	TGTGCCAGTAGTGCAAGCCGGGACAGCTCCTACGAGCAGTACTTC
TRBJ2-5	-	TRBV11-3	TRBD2	CASSSAGAQETQYF	TGTGCCAGCAGCTCAGCGGGGGCACAAGAGACCCAGTACTTC
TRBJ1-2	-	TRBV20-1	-	CSARLEGNYGYTF	TGCAGTGCTAGATTGGAGGGGAACTATGGCTACACCTTC
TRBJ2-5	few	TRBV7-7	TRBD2	CASSRGLREARPIQYF	TGTGCTAGCAGCCGAGGCTTGCGGGAGGCCCGCCCGATCCAGTACTTC
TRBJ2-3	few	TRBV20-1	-	CSASVRERKDTQYF	TGCAGTGCTAGTGTACGGGAGAGGAAAGATACGCAGTATTTT
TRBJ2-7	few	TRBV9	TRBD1	CASSPTTGGFYEQYF	TGTGCCAGCAGCCCAACGACAGGGGGCTTCTACGAGCAGTACTTC
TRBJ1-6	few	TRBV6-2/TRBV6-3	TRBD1	CASSYPGQTNSPLHF	TGTGCCAGCAGTTACCCGGGACAGACTAATTCACCCCTCCACTTT
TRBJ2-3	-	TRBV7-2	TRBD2	CASSHRTSGRLDTQYF	TGTGCCAGCAGCCACCGGACTAGCGGGAGGCTAGATACGCAGTATTTT
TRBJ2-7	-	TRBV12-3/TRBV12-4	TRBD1	CASRTGLAEQYF	TGTGCCAGCAGGACAGGGTTGGCCGAGCAGTACTTC